Sequencing of this TCR beta chain was carried out in a study of OX40 agonist ivuxolimab in advanced cancers. Study at large: Clinicians treated patients with ivuxolimab, an agonistic anti-OX40 (CD134) antibody.

Study-level points and caveats: Some of the lowest clonal expansion was seen in partial responders at 0.1-3.0 mg/kg. The study observed clonal expansion of CD4+ and CD8+ blood T cells by week 6 at 0.1 to 3.0 mg/kg. Some nonresponders also had low normalized T-cell clonal expansion.

Clones were read by immunoSEQ multiplex PCR, and TCRdb kept only the in-frame ones, dropping some. This table holds about 42,000 clones, 86% found once. This clone was detected once. The antigen is not known. The junction departs from the called germline gene at one end, perhaps through a read error. The TCR comes from an adult with an advanced solid tumor such as melanoma, head and neck, liver or kidney cancer. Sequences were derived from CD4+ or CD8+ T cells sorted from blood, sampled in a trial of the OX40 agonist ivuxolimab.

The CDR3 DNA reads as TGTGCCAGCAGTGTAGGGGACAGGGTGGATGAGCAGTTCTTC. Protein product: CASSVGDRVDEQFF. The chain uses TRBV9 and TRBJ2-1; 9 nucleotides align to TRBD1. CDR3 length equals 14 residues. Germline V gene data show CDR1 as SGDLS and CDR2 as YYNGEE.